This T cell receptor beta chain comes out of a study of shared T cell receptors in the human thymus. This table comes from immunoSEQ multiplex PCR, and its TCRdb copy is limited to in-frame clones, with some not included. Among more than 300,000 clones listed, about 95% were seen once. This sequence originates from a human donor. The material sequenced was thymocytes.

Here the CDR3 DNA reads TGTGCCAGCAGCTCCTCACCGGGAGGGCCTAACGAGCAGTACTTC. This gives the protein CASSSSPGGPNEQYF. The J gene is TRBJ2-7, the V gene TRBV7-2; 8 bases are a match to TRBD2. The germline V gene encodes CDR1 SGHTA and CDR2 FQGNSA. J lost 5 bases, V lost 4 bases, and 10 bases had no gene match. This CDR3 contains 15 residues. Based on the CDR3 plus reference TRBV7-2 and TRBJ2-7, the full variable domain is GAGVSQSPSNKVTEKGKDVELRCDPISGHTALYWYRQSLGQGLEFLIYFQGNSAPDKSGLPSDRFSAERTGGSVSTLTIQRTQQEDSAVYLCASSSSPGGPNEQYFGPGTRLTVT.